The 17 T cell receptor beta chains reported below all come from one sample, sequenced in a study of blood T cell repertoires in COVID-19. TCRdb's copy holds only in-frame clones and misses some; the assay was immunoSEQ multiplex PCR. The sample includes around 92,000 clones, roughly nine tenths of them seen just once. The sample was peripheral blood. The source of these receptors is an elderly woman with active COVID-19.

The J gene is TRBJ1-1, the V gene TRBV5-5; D is unresolved. The germline CDR1 and CDR2 sequences are SGHKS and YYEKEE (reference sequence). The CDR3 loop spans 14 amino acids. V was trimmed by 0 bases and J by 1 base, leaving 7 bases between them. The CDR3 spells CASSLGWQNTEAFF. The CDR3 region has the DNA TGTGCCAGCAGCTTGGGGTGGCAGAACACTGAAGCTTTCTTT.

The V gene is TRBV28, the J gene TRBJ2-1; possible D gene TRBD2, 7 bases. Germline CDR1 reads MDHEN; CDR2 reads SYDVKM. The CDR3 extends over 13 amino acids. V lost 8 bases to trimming and J lost 5 bases, with 13 bases between them. For the CDR3, the DNA is TGTGCCAGCTCCATCGGGGGGCACAATGAGCAGTTCTTC. It translates to CASSIGGHNEQFF.

This clone came up a few times. The V gene is TRBV27, the J gene TRBJ2-5; TRBD1 matches at 7 bases. Germline assignment: CDR1 MNHEY and CDR2 SMNVEV (reference sequence). J was trimmed by 4 bases and V by 0 bases; bases with no gene match: 11. The CDR3 is 17 residues long. In nucleotides, the CDR3 is TGTGCCAGCAGTTTATCTCCTGACAGGGCCACCAGAGAGACCCAGTACTTC. Protein sequence: CASSLSPDRATRETQYF.

The chain combines TRBV29-1 with TRBJ1-4; the match to TRBD1 covers 8 bases. Germline V lookup: CDR1 SQVTM, CDR2 ANQGSEA. This CDR3 region has 13 residues. Losses at the gene ends were 8 bases for V and 6 bases for J; bases not matched to a gene: 8. CDR3 loop: CSLRQGRDEKLFF. The CDR3 DNA sequence: TGCAGCTTGAGACAGGGGAGGGATGAAAAACTGTTTTTT.

V gene TRBV6-5 combines with J gene TRBJ1-5; a possible D gene is TRBD1 (5 bases). CDR3 length: 13 amino acids. V was pared by 10 bases and J by 3 bases, with 13 bases between. Per the germline V gene, CDR1 is MNHEY and CDR2 is SVGAGI. The CDR3 DNA is TGTGCCACCAAGGGGAGGGACAATCAGCCCCAGCATTTT. It specifies CATKGRDNQPQHF.

This chain connects TRBV28 to TRBJ2-2; the D gene is possibly TRBD1 (6 bases). Germline CDR1 MDHEN, CDR2 SYDVKM. Deletions cut 6 bases from V and 7 bases from J, with 18 bases between. The CDR3 runs to 15 residues. The CDR3 DNA is TGTGCCAGCAGCAAAAACAGGGTTATAGACGGGGAGCTGTTTTTT. Its protein product is CASSKNRVIDGELFF.

This chain connects TRBV6-4 to TRBJ2-2; tentative D call: TRBD2 (6 bases). The CDR3 is 15 residues long. V gave up 5 bases and J gave up 1 base, with 11 bases separating them. Germline values: CDR1 MRHNA, CDR2 SNTAGT. CDR3 DNA sequence: TGTGCCAGCAGTAGGGACTGGGGGAACACCGGGGAGCTGTTTTTT. Protein sequence: CASSRDWGNTGELFF.

The chain recombines TRBV27 with TRBJ2-3; a possible D gene is TRBD2 (6 bases). This CDR3 has 13 residues. Trimming removed 5 bases at V and 14 bases at J, with 20 bases between. CDR1 and CDR2 (germline): MNHEY, SMNVEV (reference sequence). Written as DNA, the CDR3 is TGTGCCAGCAGTCCGCCGACTAGATCTCCCCGGTATTTT. Amino acid sequence: CASSPPTRSPRYF.

The chain carries TRBV11-2 and TRBJ2-2, with TRBD2 matching 8 bases. The germline V gene encodes CDR1 SGHAT and CDR2 FQNNGV. Trimming removed 9 bases from V and 5 bases from J; junction bases left unmatched: 11. The CDR3 consists of 15 residues. Here the CDR3 DNA reads TGTGCCAGTAACCATTTAGCGGGATTGACCGGGGAGCTGTTTTTT. Its protein is CASNHLAGLTGELFF.

The genes are TRBV11-2 and TRBJ2-2, with D tentatively TRBD1 (5 bases). V lost 5 bases and J 6 bases, leaving 10 bases between the germline ends. Germline V gene sequence: CDR1 SGHAT, CDR2 FQNNGV. The CDR3 contains 13 residues. The CDR3 spells CASSKGFAGELFF. The CDR3 coding sequence is TGTGCCAGCAGCAAGGGGTTTGCCGGGGAGCTGTTTTTT.

V gene TRBV25-1 combines with J gene TRBJ2-3, with 9 bases fitting TRBD2. The CDR3 consists of 17 residues. The germline V gene has CDR1 MGHDK and CDR2 SYGVNS. Trimming at V came to 7 bases and at J to 2 bases, leaving 13 bases not matched to a gene. CDR3 residues: CASNSRSQREDTDTQYF. In nucleotides, the CDR3 is TGTGCCAGCAACTCCCGCTCCCAGCGGGAGGACACAGATACGCAGTATTTT.

This clone has a single count. The chain uses TRBV3-1 (or the pseudogene TRBV3-2) and TRBJ2-5; 7 bases line up with TRBD2. The CDR3 spans 18 residues. Germline lookup yields CDR1 LGHDT and CDR2 YNNKEL (reference sequence). V shed 1 base and J 3 bases; nucleotides not matched to a gene: 14. This CDR3 reads CASSQAGGFGSPEETQYF. DNA for the CDR3: TGTGCCAGCAGCCAAGCCGGGGGGTTTGGGTCGCCAGAAGAGACCCAGTACTTC.

The V call is TRBV28, the J call TRBJ1-2, with D unclear. The V gene lost 2 bases and the J gene lost 6 bases, with 10 bases spanning the gap. Germline V gene data show CDR1 as MDHEN and CDR2 as SYDVKM. The CDR3 is 13 amino acids. CDR3 bases: TGTGCCAGCAGTTTAGAGCAAGTCGATGGCTACACCTTC. This codes for CASSLEQVDGYTF.

The rearrangement uses TRBV21-1 and TRBJ2-7; TRBD2, the table's D call, was not compared with the DNA. TRBV21-1 is shown as a pseudogene. The CDR3 runs 17 residues. For the CDR3, the DNA is TGTGCCAGCAGCACGCTCTCTGGGACTAGCGGGAGTTACGAGCAGTACTTC. It encodes CASSTLSGTSGSYEQYF.

This clone was counted a single time. V and J are TRBV6-5 and TRBJ1-4, with TRBD1 matching 7 bases. There are 14 residues in the CDR3. The J segment lost 3 bases and the V segment lost 5 bases, leaving 3 bases of the junction unmatched. CDR1 is MNHEY, CDR2 SVGAGI, per germline. The CDR3 DNA follows: TGTGCCAGCAGTCGGACAGGCCCTAATGAAAAACTGTTTTTT. It codes for CASSRTGPNEKLFF.

The chain combines TRBV5-1 with TRBJ2-6; perhaps TRBD1 as D (6 bases). Germline-derived CDR1 and CDR2 are SGHRS and YFSETQ. The V end was cut by 9 bases, the J end by 1 base, with 14 bases between. There are 15 residues in the CDR3. The CDR3 is CATGEFISGANVLTF. The CDR3, as DNA: TGCGCCACAGGGGAATTCATTTCTGGGGCCAACGTCCTGACTTTC.

The chain carries TRBV2 and TRBJ2-5; TRBD1 matches at 9 bases. CDR3 length equals 14 residues. V was clipped by 6 bases and J by 4 bases; unmatched bases: 6. Looked up from germline, CDR1 is SNHLY and CDR2 is FYNNEI. CDR3 nucleotides: TGTGCCAGCAGGATAACAGGGGGCGCAGAGACCCAGTACTTC. Amino acids: CASRITGGAETQYF.